The present entry profiles one TCR beta chain with its context. Its antigen is undetermined. Authors' methods: Per-library CDR3 reads ranged about 2 to 4 million; clonotypes, ~90,000 to ~500,000. TCRdb used MiXCR to reprocess the 5' RACE reads, holding one entry per CDR3 protein. The V and J calls were not made by the authors but by TCRdb's processing. This sample has roughly 340,000 distinct CDR3 sequences, with roughly 30% found just once. The data stem from a study of identical twins' blood T cells. Overall study results and limits: V gene usage reportedly matched far better within twin pairs than unrelated donors. Abundant TCRbeta CDR3s overlapped more between twins than with unrelated donors.

Donors were six healthy women in three monozygous twin pairs. The clonotype was recovered from a woman aged 18 to 55 in good health. Sample: PBMCs.

The CDR3 DNA follows: TGTGCCAGCAGTTACGGACTAGCGGCCACCAGCGAGCAGTACTTC. Amino acids: CASSYGLAATSEQYF. The chain is built from TRBV6-2 or TRBV6-3 and TRBJ2-7, with 10 bases aligning to TRBD2. V dropped 2 bases and J dropped 6; count of bases not matched to a gene: 7. Germline V CDR1 and CDR2: MNHEY, SVGEGT. The CDR3 runs 15 residues.